Reported below is one T cell receptor (beta chain). The record originates from a study of blood T cell repertoires in COVID-19. Only in-frame clones appear in the TCRdb table, and some are missing; sequencing was by immunoSEQ multiplex PCR. The data hold about 380,000 clones, with approximately 87% observed a single time. This TCR came from a young man who had recovered from COVID-19. Sample: PBMCs or T cells enriched from blood (not recorded which).

Here the CDR3 reads CASSLAPTDGYTF. CDR3 bases: TGTGCCAGCAGCTTGGCGCCTACCGATGGCTACACCTTC. V and J are TRBV5-6 and TRBJ1-2; D is unclear. The germline V and J ends were trimmed by 0 bases and 6 bases, with 9 bases remaining between them. Germline CDR1 reads SGHDT; CDR2 reads YYEEEE. The length of the CDR3 is 13 residues.